The present T cell receptor (beta chain) was sequenced within a study of T cell changes during pregnancy in multiple sclerosis. Sequenced by immunoSEQ multiplex PCR; TCRdb stores in-frame clones only, minus some. This sample has 65,000 to 80,000 clones, with 80% to 95% found just once. CDR1 and CDR2 from the germline V gene are SQVTM and ANQGSEA. The V gene lost 4 bases and the J gene lost 5 bases, with 8 bases spanning the gap. CDR3 length: 11 amino acids. This TCR was recovered from a female donor with multiple sclerosis, enrolled in a pregnancy study. The starting material was peripheral blood, obtained in the first trimester of pregnancy. The gene calls are TRBV29-1 and TRBJ2-5, with a weak D call TRBD2 (6 bases). The CDR3 nucleotides read TGCAGCGTTGGAGGGAGGGAGACCCAGTACTTC. Its translation is CSVGGRETQYF.